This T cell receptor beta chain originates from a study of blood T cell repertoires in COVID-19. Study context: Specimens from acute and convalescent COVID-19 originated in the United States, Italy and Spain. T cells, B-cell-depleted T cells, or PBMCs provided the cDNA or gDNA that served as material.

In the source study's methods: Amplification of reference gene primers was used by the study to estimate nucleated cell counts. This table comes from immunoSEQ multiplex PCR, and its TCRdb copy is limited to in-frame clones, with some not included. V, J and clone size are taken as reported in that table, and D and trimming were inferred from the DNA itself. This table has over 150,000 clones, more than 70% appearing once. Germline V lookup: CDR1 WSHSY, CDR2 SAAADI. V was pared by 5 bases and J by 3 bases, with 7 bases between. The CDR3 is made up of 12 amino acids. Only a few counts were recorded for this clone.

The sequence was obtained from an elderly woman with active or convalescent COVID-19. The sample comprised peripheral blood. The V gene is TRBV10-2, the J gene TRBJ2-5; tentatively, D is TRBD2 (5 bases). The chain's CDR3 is CASSQRKETQYF. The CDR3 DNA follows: TGCGCCAGCAGTCAGCGGAAAGAGACCCAGTACTTC.